Listed below are T cell receptor beta chains from one sample, sequenced in a study of T cell repertoires in cytomegalovirus infection. TCRdb re-called the reads through MiXCR, storing one row per CDR3 protein. This sample carries about 210,000 distinct CDR3 sequences, around 6.4% of them seen once, and the ten largest clones take about 6%. The sequencing input was PBMCs. These receptors were collected from a human donor in good health (CMV status not recorded). Some clones in this sample may be carry-over from other donors' samples. CDR3s include the opening cysteine and the closing phenylalanine or tryptophan. The order of the fields is V gene, J gene, CDR3 length, D gene, clone size, CDR3 protein, CDR3 DNA. D genes are given only for firm matches. Clone size is stated in some rows and not others, as once, few, many or a class when expanded.

TRBV20-1	TRBJ2-5	18	.	.	CSARVHFLGSGREETQYF	TGCAGTGCTAGAGTTCATTTCCTAGGGTCGGGTCGAGAAGAGACCCAGTACTTC
TRBV20-1	TRBJ1-5	12	.	many	CSARDYGQPQHF	TGCAGTGCTAGAGATTACGGTCAGCCCCAGCATTTT
TRBV12-3/TRBV12-4	TRBJ2-7	15	TRBD2	.	CASTILGGASREQYF	TGTGCCAGCACCATTCTCGGGGGGGCCTCTCGGGAGCAGTACTTC
TRBV3-1	TRBJ1-1	20	.	many	CASSQELGNPAIFVNTEAFF	TGTGCCAGCAGCCAAGAGTTGGGAAACCCTGCTATATTTGTGAACACTGAAGCTTTCTTT
TRBV30	TRBJ2-1	15	.	many	CAWSTGPLSYNEQFF	TGTGCCTGGAGTACAGGGCCCTTGTCCTACAATGAGCAGTTCTTC
TRBV7-3	TRBJ2-6	14	.	many	CASSQASGANVLTF	TGTGCCAGCAGCCAAGCTTCTGGGGCCAACGTCCTGACTTTC
TRBV20-1	TRBJ2-5	13	TRBD1	many	CSALPQGQETQYF	TGCAGTGCTCTCCCACAGGGGCAAGAGACCCAGTACTTC
TRBV5-1	TRBJ2-7	15	.	many	CASSLERGGISEQYF	TGCGCCAGCAGCTTGGAACGGGGTGGGATCTCCGAGCAGTACTTC
TRBV12-3/TRBV12-4	TRBJ1-4	18	TRBD1	many	CASSPSWTGGFENEKLFF	TGTGCCAGCAGTCCTTCTTGGACAGGGGGGTTCGAGAATGAAAAACTGTTTTTT
TRBV20-1	TRBJ1-1	15	.	many	CSALLGGARDTEAFF	TGCAGTGCCCTGTTAGGGGGGGCAAGGGACACTGAAGCTTTCTTT
TRBV19	TRBJ1-5	13	TRBD1	many	CASSMTGGRPQHF	TGTGCCAGTAGTATGACAGGGGGCCGGCCCCAGCATTTT
TRBV20-1	TRBJ1-1	18	TRBD1	.	CSARGTGGNWWGNTEAFF	TGCAGTGCTAGAGGGACAGGGGGCAATTGGTGGGGGAACACTGAAGCTTTCTTT
TRBV5-4	TRBJ1-2	14	.	many	CASSLPGEPHGYTF	TGTGCCAGCAGCTTGCCCGGTGAGCCCCATGGCTACACCTTC
TRBV20-1	TRBJ1-2	14	.	.	CSARDYQGPYGYTF	TGCAGTGCTAGAGATTACCAGGGGCCCTATGGCTACACCTTC
TRBV28	TRBJ1-2	14	.	many	CASSPAQGGAGYTF	TGTGCCAGCAGTCCAGCGCAGGGCGGTGCTGGCTACACCTTC
TRBV6-1	TRBJ2-5	18	.	many	CASSFPPSDISFRETQYF	TGTGCCAGCAGTTTCCCCCCTTCGGACATCTCCTTCCGAGAGACCCAGTACTTC
TRBV7-2	TRBJ1-5	15	.	many	CASSLVAGANQPQHF	TGTGCCAGCAGCTTAGTGGCAGGCGCTAATCAGCCCCAGCATTTT
TRBV20-1	TRBJ2-2	17	TRBD1	many	CSARDSGQPTNTGELFF	TGCAGTGCTAGAGATTCGGGACAGCCGACGAACACCGGGGAGCTGTTTTTT
TRBV5-6	TRBJ1-5	14	.	many	CASSLMGVNQPQHF	TGTGCCAGCAGCTTGATGGGTGTCAATCAGCCCCAGCATTTT
TRBV5-6	TRBJ2-1	16	.	many	CASSAARPVSYNEQFF	TGTGCCAGCAGCGCAGCACGGCCTGTCTCCTACAATGAGCAGTTCTTC
TRBV10-3	TRBJ1-4	10	.	.	CATANEKLFF	TGTGCCACCGCCAATGAAAAACTGTTTTTT
TRBV7-2	TRBJ1-4	14	.	many	CASSLNMGNEKLFF	TGTGCCAGCAGCTTGAATATGGGAAATGAAAAACTGTTTTTT
TRBV6-2/TRBV6-3	TRBJ2-1	16	TRBD2	many	CASSYSIAGDRNEQFF	TGTGCCAGCAGTTACTCTATAGCGGGAGACCGCAATGAGCAGTTCTTC
TRBV20-1	TRBJ1-1	13	TRBD1	.	CSAPDRGNTEAFF	TGCAGTGCGCCGGACAGGGGGAACACTGAAGCTTTCTTT
TRBV11-2	TRBJ2-1	14	TRBD1	few	CASSPDRVYNEQFF	TGTGCCAGCAGCCCGGACAGGGTCTACAATGAGCAGTTCTTC
TRBV6-5	TRBJ1-3	13	.	many	CASSLTAGNTIYF	TGTGCCAGCAGTTTGACAGCAGGAAACACCATATATTTT
TRBV6-2/TRBV6-3	TRBJ1-5	16	TRBD1	many	CASRRTGGYSNQPQHF	TGTGCCAGCAGACGGACAGGGGGCTATAGCAATCAGCCCCAGCATTTT
TRBV2	TRBJ1-4	15	TRBD1	many	CASLYEAGGDEKLFF	TGTGCCAGCCTATATGAAGCAGGGGGGGATGAAAAACTGTTTTTT
TRBV29-1	TRBJ1-5	13	.	many	CSVQRNSNQPQHF	TGCAGCGTCCAGAGAAATAGCAATCAGCCCCAGCATTTT
TRBV5-1	TRBJ2-1	14	.	.	CASMGRPGGNEQFF	TGCGCCAGCATGGGACGGCCGGGCGGCAATGAGCAGTTCTTC
TRBV29-1	TRBJ2-5	14	TRBD2	many	CSVGSAGGQETQYF	TGCAGCGTTGGATCGGCGGGGGGCCAAGAGACCCAGTACTTC
TRBV20-1	TRBJ2-2	14	TRBD1	many	CSARKGASTGELFF	TGCAGTGCTAGAAAGGGGGCGAGTACCGGGGAGCTGTTTTTT
TRBV3-1	TRBJ2-5	17	TRBD2	many	CASSQGGGGPEATTQYF	TGTGCCAGCAGCCAAGGGGGCGGGGGGCCGGAGGCAACGACCCAGTACTTC
TRBV28	TRBJ2-3	15	TRBD1	many	CASSPRGRVADTQYF	TGTGCCAGCAGTCCCAGGGGGCGCGTGGCAGATACGCAGTATTTT
TRBV5-1	TRBJ1-1	15	.	many	CASSLSLVVNTEAFF	TGCGCCAGCAGCTTGAGCTTGGTGGTGAACACTGAAGCTTTCTTT
TRBV7-9	TRBJ1-5	14	TRBD1	many	CASSAGQAHWPQHF	TGTGCCAGCAGCGCGGGACAGGCTCACTGGCCCCAGCATTTT
TRBV9	TRBJ2-7	15	TRBD2	few	CASSVGGTSGYEQYF	TGTGCCAGCAGCGTAGGGGGTACTAGCGGCTACGAGCAGTACTTC
TRBV15	TRBJ1-4	14	.	.	CATTGTARGETLFF	TGTGCCACCACCGGGACGGCGAGGGGTGAAACACTGTTTTTT
TRBV4-3	TRBJ1-4	16	.	.	CASSQDPGQRDEKLFF	TGCGCCAGCAGCCAAGATCCGGGGCAGAGGGATGAAAAACTGTTTTTT
TRBV6-2/TRBV6-3	TRBJ1-5	17	TRBD1	.	CASSYPPGTGGEQPQHF	TGTGCCAGCAGTTACCCACCCGGGACAGGGGGCGAGCAGCCCCAGCATTTT
TRBV4-3	TRBJ2-3	19	TRBD2	many	CASSQGRGRLAGSTDTQYF	TGCGCCAGCAGCCAAGGCCGTGGCAGGCTAGCGGGTAGCACAGATACGCAGTATTTT
TRBV6-2/TRBV6-3	TRBJ2-1	16	.	.	CASSYKAGTGFNEQFF	TGTGCCAGCAGTTACAAAGCTGGGACGGGGTTTAATGAGCAGTTCTTC
TRBV6-2/TRBV6-3	TRBJ2-1	15	.	.	CASRDATGSYNEQFF	TGTGCCAGCAGAGATGCGACCGGGTCCTACAATGAGCAGTTCTTC
TRBV27	TRBJ2-7	14	TRBD1	many	CASAGGWNSYEQYF	TGTGCCAGCGCAGGGGGTTGGAATTCCTACGAGCAGTACTTC
TRBV5-4	TRBJ2-6	13	.	many	CALAQAGANVLTF	TGTGCCCTTGCCCAGGCGGGGGCCAACGTCCTGACTTTC
TRBV12-3/TRBV12-4	TRBJ1-5	13	.	many	CASSLRPDQPQHF	TGTGCCAGCAGTTTGAGGCCAGATCAGCCCCAGCATTTT
TRBV20-1	TRBJ1-5	14	.	.	CSAIVSSYNQPQHF	TGCAGTGCTATAGTGTCTAGTTACAATCAGCCCCAGCATTTT
TRBV7-9	TRBJ2-7	11	.	many	CASSSLNEQYF	TGTGCCAGCAGCTCCCTGAACGAGCAGTACTTC
TRBV7-2	TRBJ2-2	14	.	many	CASSLEGVPGELFF	TGTGCCAGCAGCCTAGAGGGGGTTCCCGGGGAGCTGTTTTTT